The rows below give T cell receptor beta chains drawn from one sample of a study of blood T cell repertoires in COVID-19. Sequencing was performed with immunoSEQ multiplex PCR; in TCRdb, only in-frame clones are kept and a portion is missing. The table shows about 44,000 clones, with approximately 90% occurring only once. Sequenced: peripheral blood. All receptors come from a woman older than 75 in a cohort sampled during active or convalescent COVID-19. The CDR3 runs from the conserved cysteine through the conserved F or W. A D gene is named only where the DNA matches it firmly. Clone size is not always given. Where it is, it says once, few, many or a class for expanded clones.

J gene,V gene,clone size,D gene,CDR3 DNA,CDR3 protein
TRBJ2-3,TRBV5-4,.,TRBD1,TGTGCCAGCAGCCCGCCGGGACAGGGGACAGATACGCAGTATTTT,CASSPPGQGTDTQYF
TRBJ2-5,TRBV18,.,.,TGTGCCAGCTCACCACCATCAGGGTCAGGAAACAGAGAGACCCAGTACTTC,CASSPPSGSGNRETQYF
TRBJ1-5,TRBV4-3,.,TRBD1,TGCGCCAGCAGCCATAGACAGGGAGGCAATCAGCCCCAGCATTTT,CASSHRQGGNQPQHF
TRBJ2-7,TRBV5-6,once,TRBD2,TGTGCCAGCAGCTTGCATTTGCGGGAGGCGACCTACGAGCAGTACTTC,CASSLHLREATYEQYF
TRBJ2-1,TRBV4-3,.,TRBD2,TGCGCCAGCAGCCAAGATCTGAGGGCTAGCGGTAACAATGAGCAGTTCTTC,CASSQDLRASGNNEQFF
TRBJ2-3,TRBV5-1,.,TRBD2,TGCGCCAGCAGCTTGGCCAGGGGACTTGGGCAGCGGGGGGGCGTAACAGATACGCAGTATTTT,CASSLARGLGQRGGVTDTQYF
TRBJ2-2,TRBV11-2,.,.,TGTGCCAGCAGCTCAATTACCGGGGAGCTGTTTTTT,CASSSITGELFF
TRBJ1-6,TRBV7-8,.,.,TGTGCCAGCAGCTTAGGGCCGCTCCTCCACTTT,CASSLGPLLHF
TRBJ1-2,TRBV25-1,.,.,TGTGCCAGCAGTGAATCGGCCAGGGGCTATGGCTACACCTTC,CASSESARGYGYTF
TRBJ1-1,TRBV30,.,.,TGTGCCTGGACAGGTTCTTACACTGAAGCTTTCTTT,CAWTGSYTEAFF
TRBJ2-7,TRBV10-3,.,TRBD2,TGTGCCATCAGTGGTTCGGCGGGAGTCTCCTACGAGCAGTACTTC,CAISGSAGVSYEQYF
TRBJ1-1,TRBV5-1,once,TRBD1,TGCGCCAGCAGCTTTCTACAGGGGACCACCGACACTGAAGCTTTCTTT,CASSFLQGTTDTEAFF
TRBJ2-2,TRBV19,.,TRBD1,TGTGCCAGCCATTCCTGGGACAGGGGTAACACCGGGGAGCTGTTTTTT,CASHSWDRGNTGELFF
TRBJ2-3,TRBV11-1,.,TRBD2,TGTGCCAGCAGCTTAGGGACTAGCGGCACAGATACGCAGTATTTT,CASSLGTSGTDTQYF
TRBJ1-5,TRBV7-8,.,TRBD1,TGTGCCAGCAGCCTGGACAGGGTGGGGCAGCCCCAGCATTTT,CASSLDRVGQPQHF
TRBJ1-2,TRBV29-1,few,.,TGCAGCGTTGTCGGTGGGAGTCAATATGGCTACACCTTC,CSVVGGSQYGYTF
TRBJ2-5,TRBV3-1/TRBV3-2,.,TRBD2,TGTGCCAGCAGCCAGAGTGGGACTAGCGGACGAGAGACCCAGTACTTC,CASSQSGTSGRETQYF
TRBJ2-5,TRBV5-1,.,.,TGCGCCAGCAACAACCAAGAGACCCAGTACTTC,CASNNQETQYF
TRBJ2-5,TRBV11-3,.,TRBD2,TGTGCCAGCAGCTTAGGTGGGCGGGAGGGCCCCCAGTACTTC,CASSLGGREGPQYF
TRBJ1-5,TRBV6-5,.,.,TGTGCCAGCAGCCGCGGATATAGCAATCAGCCCCAGCATTTT,CASSRGYSNQPQHF
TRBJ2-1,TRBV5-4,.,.,TGTGCCAGCAGCTTGGCGGCTAGCTATGAGCAGTTCTTC,CASSLAASYEQFF
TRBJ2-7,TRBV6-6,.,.,TGTGCCAGCAGTTACCCTACTAGTTCCCTCTCCTACGAGCAGTACTTC,CASSYPTSSLSYEQYF
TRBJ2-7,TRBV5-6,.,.,TGTGCCAGCAGCCGGACAGCCGGTTTGTACGAGCAGTACTTC,CASSRTAGLYEQYF
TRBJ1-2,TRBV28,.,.,TGTGCCCTCGGGCGGGGGAACTATGGCTACACCTTC,CALGRGNYGYTF
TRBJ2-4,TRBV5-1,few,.,TGCGCCAGCAGCTTCTCAGGGGACAAAAACATTCAGTACTTC,CASSFSGDKNIQYF
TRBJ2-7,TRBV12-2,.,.,TGTGCAAGTCGCCAAATAAGCGGGTACTCCTACGAGCAGTACTTC,CASRQISGYSYEQYF
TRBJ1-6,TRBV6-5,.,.,TGTGCCAGCAGGATGGGACTCCCCCGAGACTCACCCCTCCACTTT,CASRMGLPRDSPLHF
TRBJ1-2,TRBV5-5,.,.,TGTGCCAGCAGCTTAGACAGAAACTATGGCTACACCTTC,CASSLDRNYGYTF
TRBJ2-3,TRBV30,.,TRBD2,TGTGCCTGGACAGCTGCGGGGGGTACGCAGTATTTT,CAWTAAGGTQYF
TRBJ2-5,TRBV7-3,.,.,TGTGCCAGCAGCTCAGGATCCCGGTGGGAGACCCAGTACTTC,CASSSGSRWETQYF
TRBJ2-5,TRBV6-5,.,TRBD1,TGTGCCAGCAGTTACGGGACAGGGCCCTCCCAAGAGACCCAGTACTTC,CASSYGTGPSQETQYF
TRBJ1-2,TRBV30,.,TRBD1,TGTGCCTGGAGTTCCCCGGTCGGGGGACAGCCCTATGGCTACACCTTC,CAWSSPVGGQPYGYTF
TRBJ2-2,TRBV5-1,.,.,TGCGCCAGCAGCTCGACAGGGAACACCGGGGAGCTGTTTTTT,CASSSTGNTGELFF
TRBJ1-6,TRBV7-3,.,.,TGTGCCAGCAGCCAAACAGGGTCGCAGAATTCACCCCTCCACTTT,CASSQTGSQNSPLHF
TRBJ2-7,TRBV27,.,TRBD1,TGTGCCAGCAGTTTATCAGGGACAGGGTTGAATCACGAGCAGTACTTC,CASSLSGTGLNHEQYF
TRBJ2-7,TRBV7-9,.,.,TGTGCCAGCAGCTTAGGTCGGGAGCTCGGCGAGCAGTACTTC,CASSLGRELGEQYF
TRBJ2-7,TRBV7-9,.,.,TGTGCCAGCAGCTTAGGGGGGCCCTACGAGCAGTACTTC,CASSLGGPYEQYF
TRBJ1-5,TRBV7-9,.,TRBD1,TGTGCCAGCAGTACAGGGGGCAATCAGCCCCAGCATTTT,CASSTGGNQPQHF
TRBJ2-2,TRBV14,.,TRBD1,TGTGCCAGCAGCCCCCGACAGGGGCGGGACACCGGGGAGCTGTTTTTT,CASSPRQGRDTGELFF
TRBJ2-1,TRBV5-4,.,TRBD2,TGTGCCAGCAGCTTGGGTTTGAGTAGCGGGGGTTACAATGAGCAGTTCTTC,CASSLGLSSGGYNEQFF
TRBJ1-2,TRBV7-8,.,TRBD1,TGTGCCAGCAGCATCACCCCCGGGACAGGGGGGCAGGGCTACACCTTC,CASSITPGTGGQGYTF
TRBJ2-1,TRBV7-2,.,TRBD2,TGTGCCAGCAGCTCGAGCGGGATAATCAATGAGCAGTTCTTC,CASSSSGIINEQFF
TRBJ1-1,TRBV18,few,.,TGTGCCAGCTCAACACTAGGCGGGATGGGAGACACTGAAGCTTTCTTT,CASSTLGGMGDTEAFF
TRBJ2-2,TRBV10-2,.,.,TGCGCCAGCAGTGAGTCCTACACCGGGGAGCTGTTTTTT,CASSESYTGELFF
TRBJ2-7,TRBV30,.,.,TGTGCCTGGGGGAGGAACAGGGCGGACGAGCAGTACTTC,CAWGRNRADEQYF
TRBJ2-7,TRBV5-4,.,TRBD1,TGTGCCAGCAGCCCGACCCGGACAGGGGTCGAGCAGTACTTC,CASSPTRTGVEQYF
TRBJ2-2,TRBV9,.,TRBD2,TGTGCCAGCAGCGTAGCTACCGGGACTAGCCCCGGGGAGCTGTTTTTT,CASSVATGTSPGELFF
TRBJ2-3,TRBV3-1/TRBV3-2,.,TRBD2,TGTGCCAGCAGCCAAGGACTAGCGGAGGCCACAGATACGCAGTATTTT,CASSQGLAEATDTQYF
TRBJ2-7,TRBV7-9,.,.,TGTGCCAGCAGCTTAGATGGACTTGCCTCCTACGAGCAGTACTTC,CASSLDGLASYEQYF
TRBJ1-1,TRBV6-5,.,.,TGTGCCAGCACACGACAAGCGGGCACTGAAGCTTTCTTT,CASTRQAGTEAFF
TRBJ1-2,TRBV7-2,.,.,TGTGCCAGCAGCTTAGACCGGGGAGGACTCTATGGCTACACCTTC,CASSLDRGGLYGYTF